A selection of T cell receptor beta chains follows, all from one sample in a study of T-cell reconstitution after alpha-beta-depleted transplantation in children. Using its own MiXCR run on the PCR reads, TCRdb lists one record per CDR3 protein. The data hold roughly 200,000 distinct CDR3 sequences, with about 9.5% observed a single time. Sequenced material: PBMCs from the stem cell graft donor, taken from the stem cell graft. The receptors come from a human donor who donated a stem cell graft to a child with acute lymphoblastic leukemia. The CDR3 runs from the conserved cysteine through the conserved F or W. D genes are given only for firm matches.

j_call: TRBJ2-3; v_call: TRBV7-9; d_call: -; cdr3_aa: CAISDPAADTQYF
j_call: TRBJ1-1; v_call: TRBV7-9; d_call: -; cdr3_aa: CASSLGWGGPGTEAFF
j_call: TRBJ2-3; v_call: TRBV15; d_call: -; cdr3_aa: CATSSAVGLYTDTQYF
j_call: TRBJ1-4; v_call: TRBV12-3/TRBV12-4; d_call: -; cdr3_aa: CASSSPMTAATNEKLFF
j_call: TRBJ2-7; v_call: TRBV18; d_call: TRBD1; cdr3_aa: CASSPGTGTHSYEQYF
j_call: TRBJ1-2; v_call: TRBV11-2; d_call: -; cdr3_aa: CASSNLLTGAEGYTF
j_call: TRBJ1-2; v_call: TRBV29-1; d_call: -; cdr3_aa: CSVEDPRSFDGYTF
j_call: TRBJ1-5; v_call: TRBV9; d_call: -; cdr3_aa: CASSGGGLTGNQPQHF
j_call: TRBJ2-1; v_call: TRBV12-3/TRBV12-4; d_call: TRBD2; cdr3_aa: CASRSSGGSSYNEQFF
j_call: TRBJ2-7; v_call: TRBV5-1; d_call: -; cdr3_aa: CASSAPDEPYEQYF
j_call: TRBJ2-2; v_call: TRBV2; d_call: TRBD1; cdr3_aa: CASRLTGVGELFF
j_call: TRBJ2-7; v_call: TRBV27; d_call: -; cdr3_aa: CASSFGHTYEQYF
j_call: TRBJ1-5; v_call: TRBV12-3/TRBV12-4; d_call: -; cdr3_aa: CASSLKGSWGNQPQHF
j_call: TRBJ2-7; v_call: TRBV7-9; d_call: -; cdr3_aa: CASSLPAGVKWDEQYF
j_call: TRBJ2-1; v_call: TRBV6-2/TRBV6-3; d_call: TRBD2; cdr3_aa: CASSYSPPSGVYNEQFF
j_call: TRBJ2-3; v_call: TRBV5-8; d_call: TRBD1; cdr3_aa: CASSPQGLSTDTQYF
j_call: TRBJ2-7; v_call: TRBV12-3/TRBV12-4; d_call: TRBD1; cdr3_aa: CASSFRLTGDRTREQYF
j_call: TRBJ1-1; v_call: TRBV5-1; d_call: TRBD1; cdr3_aa: CASSKDRADSAFF
j_call: TRBJ1-6; v_call: TRBV30; d_call: TRBD1; cdr3_aa: CAWRTGAARGSPLHF
j_call: TRBJ2-1; v_call: TRBV30; d_call: TRBD1; cdr3_aa: CAWAGTAYNEQFF
j_call: TRBJ1-2; v_call: TRBV5-6; d_call: -; cdr3_aa: CASSLTGEVESYGYTF
j_call: TRBJ2-7; v_call: TRBV6-5; d_call: -; cdr3_aa: CASSYLVAPPKYEQYF
j_call: TRBJ2-1; v_call: TRBV5-1; d_call: -; cdr3_aa: CASSLSGGGPYNEQFF
j_call: TRBJ1-2; v_call: TRBV27; d_call: -; cdr3_aa: CASSRFLPGANYGYTF